The clone carrying this T cell receptor (beta chain) was seen repeatedly, ten times or more. Its antigen remains unidentified. The sample is drawn from a study of CD8 T cells in ankylosing spondylitis. Findings and caveats of the study: A motif in TCR beta, a set of under ten highly homologous variants, appeared characteristic of ankylosing spondylitis blood.

Germline loops: CDR1 SEHNR, CDR2 FQNEAQ (reference sequence). The V and J ends lost 5 bases and 6 bases respectively, with 16 bases between them. The CDR3 runs 15 residues. Researchers built TCR beta libraries using quantitative 5'-RACE with molecular barcodes. TCRdb re-called the 5' RACE reads through MiXCR, storing one row per CDR3 protein. This sample carries 200,000 to 250,000 distinct CDR3 sequences, approximately 7.3% of them seen once, and the ten largest clones take 13% to 15%. The sequenced sample consisted of blood, either unsorted or a sorted T cell fraction (not recorded which). The TCR comes from a male donor with ankylosing spondylitis. The V gene is TRBV7-9, the J gene TRBJ2-2; the D is unclear. The DNA of the CDR3 is TGTGCCAGCAGCCCGAGCCCCACCGGACCCGGGGAGCTGTTTTTT. Protein product: CASSPSPTGPGELFF.